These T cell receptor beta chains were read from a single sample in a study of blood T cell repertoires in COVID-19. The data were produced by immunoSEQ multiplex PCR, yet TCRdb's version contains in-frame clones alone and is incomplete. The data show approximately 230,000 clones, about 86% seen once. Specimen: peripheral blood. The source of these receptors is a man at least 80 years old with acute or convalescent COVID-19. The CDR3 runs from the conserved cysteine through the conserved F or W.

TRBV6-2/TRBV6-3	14	CASSPGRMNTEAFF
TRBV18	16	CASSPSSGQDTGELFF
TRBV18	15	CASSPYKGGRTEAFF
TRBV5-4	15	CAHYRGSSGANVLTF
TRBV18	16	CASSPRTSGRTDTQYF
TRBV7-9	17	CASSPSGGATSGNTIYF
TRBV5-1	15	CASSPSLAVQETQYF
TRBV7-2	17	CASSLVSTSGGGDTQYF
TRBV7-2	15	CASSVDVRSYNEQFF
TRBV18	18	CASSPRLDKLGDTGELFF
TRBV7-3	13	CASSLSLSGEQYF
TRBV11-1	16	CASNDGGLPSLGTQYF
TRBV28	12	CASFRVTGELFF
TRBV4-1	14	CASSPRQGASEQYF
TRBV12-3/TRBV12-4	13	CASSLASGEKLFF
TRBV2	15	CASNQGAAGANVLTF
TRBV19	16	CASSIWAAGNTHEQYF
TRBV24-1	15	CATSDHGQGIYEQYF
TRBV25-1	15	CASSEFGGAGETQYF
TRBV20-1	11	CSALSQGGAFF
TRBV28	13	CATVAFSGNTIYF
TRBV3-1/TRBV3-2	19	CASSHERGSGGVNTGELFF
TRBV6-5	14	CASSPQTGPYEQYF
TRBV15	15	CATSSEGAGYYGYTF
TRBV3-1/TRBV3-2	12	CASSQDSGELFF
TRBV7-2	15	CASSLNPATNEKLFF
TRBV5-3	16	CARSFTRTGAYNEQFF